Shown below are 2 T cell receptor beta chains from a single sample sequenced in a study of molecular identifiers for immune sequencing clone quantification. One entry per CDR3 protein results from TCRdb running MiXCR on the PCR reads. The sample has around 470,000 distinct CDR3 sequences, about 25% seen once. Sequencing was done on a sample of naive CD8+ T cells from blood, with Jurkat cell RNA spiked in. The subset: FACS-sorted CD8+CD4-CCR7+CD45RA+ naive T cells. The receptors stem from a human donor in good health. Some libraries in this study had Jurkat cell RNA spiked in.

This clonotype has a handful of counts. V usage is TRBV20-1 and J usage is TRBJ2-1, with 9 bases matching TRBD2. The ends lost 5 bases at V and 8 bases at J; junction bases unmatched: 10. Germline lookup yields CDR1 DFQATT and CDR2 SNEGSKA (reference sequence). CDR3 size: 14 residues. DNA of the CDR3: TGCAGTGCTTCCGATAGCGGGAGTTTCGATGAGCAGTTCTTC. Protein: CSASDSGSFDEQFF.

This clonotype appeared a few times. V gene TRBV6-5 combines with J gene TRBJ2-3; D possibly corresponds to TRBD2 (6 bases). This CDR3 is 15 amino acids long. Germline V CDR1 and CDR2: MNHEY, SVGAGI. Deletions cut 2 bases from V and 2 bases from J, with 11 bases between. The CDR3 spells CASSYGAGLTDTQYF. CDR3 DNA sequence: TGTGCCAGCAGTTACGGGGCGGGGCTCACAGATACGCAGTATTTT.